A selection of T cell receptor beta chains follows, all from one sample in a study of cytomegalovirus exposure and HLA in healthy donors. Sequencing was performed with immunoSEQ multiplex PCR; in TCRdb, only in-frame clones are kept and a portion is missing. The table has roughly 100,000 clones, 10% seen once. The sample comprised PBMCs. The receptors were sampled from a man aged 40-49 years in good health and CMV-seropositive. CDR3s include the opening cysteine and the closing phenylalanine or tryptophan. A D gene is named only where the DNA matches it firmly. The listing skips clone size in some rows; elsewhere it reads once, few, many or a size class.

>TRBV7-2|TRBJ1-3|.|few
TGTGCCAGCAGCCCCCAAAGGACCGACAGCTCTGGAAACACCATATATTTT
CASSPQRTDSSGNTIYF
>TRBV6-1|TRBJ1-2|.|few
TGTGCCAGCAGTTCCCCAGGGGATTACTATGGCTACACCTTC
CASSSPGDYYGYTF
>TRBV7-9|TRBJ2-4|TRBD1|.
TGTGCCAGCAGCCCAACCGGGACAGGGACCATTCAGTACTTC
CASSPTGTGTIQYF
>TRBV30|TRBJ1-3|.|.
TGTGCCTGGAATGAGATCCGGAACACCATATATTTT
CAWNEIRNTIYF
>TRBV13|TRBJ1-3|.|.
TGTGCCAGCAGCTCGACAGATTCTGGAAACACCATATATTTT
CASSSTDSGNTIYF
>TRBV5-4|TRBJ2-5|TRBD2|few
TGTGCCAGCAGCTTGGGGGGACTAGCGGGAGAAGAGACCCAGTACTTC
CASSLGGLAGEETQYF
>TRBV25-1|TRBJ1-6|.|few
TGTGCCAGCACAAAACACGGGTCACCCCTCCACTTT
CASTKHGSPLHF
>TRBV27|TRBJ2-7|TRBD2|.
TGTGCCAGCAGTTTACGCGGACTAGCGGGAGAGGGGGTCTACGAGCAGTACTTC
CASSLRGLAGEGVYEQYF
>TRBV5-1|TRBJ2-7|TRBD2|few
TGCGCCAGCAGCCCGCGCGGGGGAGGCGCTTACGAGCAGTACTTC
CASSPRGGGAYEQYF
>TRBV19|TRBJ2-2|.|.
TGTGCCAGTAGTATGTTGGGGCAGGGCGGTGGGGAGCTGTTTTTT
CASSMLGQGGGELFF
>TRBV27|TRBJ2-7|.|few
TGTGCCAGCAGTACACTTATGCGCGCGGGACAGCCGTACGAGCAGTACTTC
CASSTLMRAGQPYEQYF
>TRBV5-1|TRBJ2-7|.|.
TGCGCCAGCAGCTTGGTGGTTAGCGGAAACTACGAGCAGTACTTC
CASSLVVSGNYEQYF
>TRBV4-1|TRBJ1-1|.|few
TGCGCCAGCAGCCAACAACAGAACACTGAAGCTTTCTTT
CASSQQQNTEAFF
>TRBV9|TRBJ2-3|TRBD1|few
TGTGCCAGCAGCGGGACAGGATCGACGCAGTATTTT
CASSGTGSTQYF
>TRBV28|TRBJ2-3|.|.
TGTGCCAGCAGTTCGCCCGGGGGAGTTAGGACAGATACGCAGTATTTT
CASSSPGGVRTDTQYF
>TRBV19|TRBJ2-1|TRBD2|few
TGTGCCAGTAGTATAGGACTAGCGGGAGTCAATGAGCAGTTCTTC
CASSIGLAGVNEQFF
>TRBV7-3|TRBJ2-7|TRBD1|few
TGTGCCAGCAGCTCCGGGACAGGGGCACACGAGCAGTACTTC
CASSSGTGAHEQYF
>TRBV7-6|TRBJ2-2|TRBD1|.
TGTGCCAGCAGCTTTCACCACGGGACAGATAACACCGGGGAGCTGTTTTTT
CASSFHHGTDNTGELFF
>TRBV19|TRBJ1-5|.|few
TGTGCCAGTGCGAGGACAATGGGGAATCAGCCCCAGCATTTT
CASARTMGNQPQHF
>TRBV7-9|TRBJ2-1|TRBD2|.
TGTGCCAGCAACGTAGCGGGAGGGGCTAATGAGCAGTTCTTC
CASNVAGGANEQFF
>TRBV25-1|TRBJ2-1|TRBD2|.
TGTGCCAGCGCTGGGACTAGCCCCTACAATGAGCAGTTCTTC
CASAGTSPYNEQFF
>TRBV19|TRBJ2-7|TRBD2|few
TGTGCCAGTAGTATATCTTCTAGCGGGAGATACAACGAGCAGTACTTC
CASSISSSGRYNEQYF
>TRBV5-4|TRBJ2-1|.|.
TGTGCCAGCAGCTTGGACCCAATCGGGCAGAGCGGGGAGCAGTTCTTC
CASSLDPIGQSGEQFF
>TRBV6-5|TRBJ1-5|.|.
TGTGCCAGCGGTTCAGGGTCCAGGAGGCCCCAGCATTTT
CASGSGSRRPQHF
>TRBV7-9|TRBJ2-1|.|.
TGTGCCAGCAGCTTTGGCATCGATGAGCAGTTCTTC
CASSFGIDEQFF
>TRBV4-1|TRBJ2-1|TRBD2|.
TGCGCCAGCAGCCAGGTAGGACTAGCGGAGCAGTTCTTC
CASSQVGLAEQFF
>TRBV6-5|TRBJ2-1|TRBD2|few
TGTGCCACCCACCCTAGCGGGAGGGCATACAATGAGCAGTTCTTC
CATHPSGRAYNEQFF
>TRBV5-1|TRBJ2-1|.|.
TGCGCCAGCCAAGACAGCTCCTACAATGAGCAGTTCTTC
CASQDSSYNEQFF
>TRBV7-8|TRBJ1-2|.|few
TGTGCCAGCAGCCAGCGGGACGGAAGTTTGGGCTACACCTTC
CASSQRDGSLGYTF
>TRBV5-1|TRBJ1-1|.|few
TGCGCCAGCAGCCCCACAGGGCAGAACACTGAAGCTTTCTTT
CASSPTGQNTEAFF